This passage covers 3 T cell receptor beta chains from one sample sequenced in a study of control samples from healthy donors and cancer patients. The repertoire was sequenced with immunoSEQ multiplex PCR; TCRdb's copy has only in-frame clones and lacks some. The table lists tens of thousands of clones, approximately 94% of them singletons, with 2.5% to 3% in the top ten. Material for sequencing was blood. These TCRs come from a woman aged 30 to 39 in good health.

The rearrangement joins TRBV4-2 to TRBJ2-5, with 14 bases matching TRBD2. The junction had 3 bases not matched to a gene; V was cut back by 4 bases and J by 2 bases. Germline V gene data show CDR1 as LGHNA and CDR2 as YNFKEQ. The CDR3 has 16 residues. CDR3 in amino acids: CASSLGLAGGQETQYF. CDR3 nucleotide sequence: TGTGCCAGCAGCCTCGGACTAGCGGGGGGACAAGAGACCCAGTACTTC.

The chain combines TRBV19 with TRBJ1-2, with D unresolved. The V gene lost 10 bases and the J gene lost 5 bases, with 17 bases spanning the gap. Germline V gene data show CDR1 as LNHDA and CDR2 as SQIVND (reference sequence). This CDR3 is 13 amino acids long. The DNA for the CDR3 is TGTGCCACCCATCAAGGAGGCACATATGGCTACACCTTC. Encoded protein: CATHQGGTYGYTF.

The V and J genes are TRBV2 and TRBJ1-5; no clear D. Trimming stripped 2 bases from V and 0 bases from J, with 5 bases between. This CDR3 contains 14 residues. CDR1 SNHLY and CDR2 FYNNEI come from the germline V gene. The CDR3 sequence: CASSELHSNQPQHF. CDR3 DNA: TGTGCCAGCAGTGAACTACATAGCAATCAGCCCCAGCATTTT.